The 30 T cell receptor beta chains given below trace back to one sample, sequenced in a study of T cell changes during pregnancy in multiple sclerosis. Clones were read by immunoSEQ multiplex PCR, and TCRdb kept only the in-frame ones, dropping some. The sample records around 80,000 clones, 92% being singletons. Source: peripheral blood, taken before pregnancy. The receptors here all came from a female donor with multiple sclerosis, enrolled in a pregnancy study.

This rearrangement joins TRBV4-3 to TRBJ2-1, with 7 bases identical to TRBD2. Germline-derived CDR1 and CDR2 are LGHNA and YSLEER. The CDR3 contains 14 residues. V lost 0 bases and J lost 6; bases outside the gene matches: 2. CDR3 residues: CASSQERERNEQFF. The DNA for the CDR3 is TGCGCCAGCAGCCAAGAGCGGGAGCGCAATGAGCAGTTCTTC.

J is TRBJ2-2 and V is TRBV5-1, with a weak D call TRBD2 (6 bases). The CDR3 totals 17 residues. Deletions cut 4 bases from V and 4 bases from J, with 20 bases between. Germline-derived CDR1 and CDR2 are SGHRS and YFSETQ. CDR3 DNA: TGCGCCAGCAGCACCCCCGTCGGGAGACGGGGCACCGGGGAGCTGTTTTTT. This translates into CASSTPVGRRGTGELFF.

Here the CDR3 reads CASRGQAETEAFF. CDR3 DNA: TGTGCCAGCAGAGGACAGGCGGAGACTGAAGCTTTCTTT. This sequence joins TRBV2 and TRBJ1-1; TRBD1 matches 7 bases. V lost 6 bases, J lost 5 bases, and 6 bases stayed unmatched. Germline CDR1 is SNHLY and CDR2 is FYNNEI. The CDR3 is 13 amino acids.

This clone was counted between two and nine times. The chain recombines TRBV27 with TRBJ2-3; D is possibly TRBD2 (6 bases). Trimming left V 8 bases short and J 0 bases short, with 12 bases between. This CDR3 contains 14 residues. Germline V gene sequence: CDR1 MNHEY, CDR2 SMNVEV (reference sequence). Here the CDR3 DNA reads TGTGCCAGCCGTGTAGCGGCTAGCACAGATACGCAGTATTTT. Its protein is CASRVAASTDTQYF.

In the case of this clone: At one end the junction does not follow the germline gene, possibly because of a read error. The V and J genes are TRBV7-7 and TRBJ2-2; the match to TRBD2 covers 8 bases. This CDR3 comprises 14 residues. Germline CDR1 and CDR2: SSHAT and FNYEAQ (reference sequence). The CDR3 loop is CASSSGTSTGELFF. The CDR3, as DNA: TGTGCTAGCAGCTCCGGGACTAGCACCGGGGAGCTGTTTTTT. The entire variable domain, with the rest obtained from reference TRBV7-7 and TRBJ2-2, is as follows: GAGVSQSPRYKVTKRGQDVTLRCDPISSHATLYWYQQALGQGPEFLTYFNYEAQPDKSGLPSDRFSAERPEGSISTLTIQRTEQRDSAMYRCASSSGTSTGELFFGEGSRLTVL.

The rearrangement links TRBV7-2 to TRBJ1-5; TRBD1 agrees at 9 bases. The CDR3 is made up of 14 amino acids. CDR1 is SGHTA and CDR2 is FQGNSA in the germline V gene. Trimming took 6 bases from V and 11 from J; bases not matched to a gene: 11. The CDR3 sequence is CASSSSGQGLAQHF. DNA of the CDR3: TGTGCCAGCAGTTCCTCGGGACAGGGCTTGGCCCAGCATTTT. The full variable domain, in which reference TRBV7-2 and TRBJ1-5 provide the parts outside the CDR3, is GAGVSQSPSNKVTEKGKDVELRCDPISGHTALYWYRQSLGQGLEFLIYFQGNSAPDKSGLPSDRFSAERTGGSVSTLTIQRTQQEDSAVYLCASSSSGQGLAQHFGDGTRLSIL.

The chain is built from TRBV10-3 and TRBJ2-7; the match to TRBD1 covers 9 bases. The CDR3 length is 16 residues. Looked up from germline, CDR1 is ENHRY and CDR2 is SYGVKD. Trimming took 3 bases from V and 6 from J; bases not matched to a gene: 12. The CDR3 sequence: CAISETIGGQGGEQYF. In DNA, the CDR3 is TGTGCCATCAGTGAAACAATAGGGGGACAGGGTGGCGAGCAGTACTTC.

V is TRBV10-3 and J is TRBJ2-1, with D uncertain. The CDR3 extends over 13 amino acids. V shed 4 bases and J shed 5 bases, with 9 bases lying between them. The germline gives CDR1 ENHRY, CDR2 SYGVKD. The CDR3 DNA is TGTGCCATCAGTGTCTTCACAGACAATGAGCAGTTCTTC. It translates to CAISVFTDNEQFF.

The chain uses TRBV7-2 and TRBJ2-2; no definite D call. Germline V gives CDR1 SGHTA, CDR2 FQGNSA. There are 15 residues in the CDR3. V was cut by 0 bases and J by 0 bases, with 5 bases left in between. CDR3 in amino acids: CASSLATANTGELFF. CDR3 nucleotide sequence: TGTGCCAGCAGCTTAGCTACAGCGAACACCGGGGAGCTGTTTTTT.

The CDR3 protein is CASSPPGGAWTGELFF. The CDR3 DNA sequence: TGTGCCAGCTCACCGCCAGGGGGCGCGTGGACCGGGGAGCTGTTTTTT. The chain is built from TRBV18 and TRBJ2-2, with TRBD1 matching 8 bases. The CDR3 consists of 16 residues. Germline lookup yields CDR1 KGHSH and CDR2 LQKENI. With 3 bases clipped from V and 5 bases from J, the junction kept 8 bases outside the gene matches.

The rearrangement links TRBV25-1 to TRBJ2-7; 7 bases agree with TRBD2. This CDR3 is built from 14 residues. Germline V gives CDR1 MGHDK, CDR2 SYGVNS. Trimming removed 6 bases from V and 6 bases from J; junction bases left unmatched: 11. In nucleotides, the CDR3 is TGTGCCAGCAGATACAGCGGGAATCTGGTCGAGCAGTACTTC. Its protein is CASRYSGNLVEQYF.

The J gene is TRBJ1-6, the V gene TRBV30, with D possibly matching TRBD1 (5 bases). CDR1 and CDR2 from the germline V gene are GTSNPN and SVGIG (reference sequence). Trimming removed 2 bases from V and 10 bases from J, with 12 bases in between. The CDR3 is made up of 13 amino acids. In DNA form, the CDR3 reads TGTGCCTGGAGTCCGGGAGGGGACTCACCCCTCCACTTT. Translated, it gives CAWSPGGDSPLHF. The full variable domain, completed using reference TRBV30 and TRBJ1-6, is SQTIHQWPATLVQPVGSPLSLECTVEGTSNPNLYWYRQAAGRGLQLLFYSVGIGQISSEVPQNLSASRPQDRQFILSSKKLLLSDSGFYLCAWSPGGDSPLHFGNGTRLTVT.

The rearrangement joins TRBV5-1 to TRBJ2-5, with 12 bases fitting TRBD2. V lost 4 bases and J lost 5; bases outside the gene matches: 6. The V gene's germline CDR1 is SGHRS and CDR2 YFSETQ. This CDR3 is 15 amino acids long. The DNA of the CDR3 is TGCGCCAGCAGCGCCAGACTAGCGGGGGTTGAGACCCAGTACTTC. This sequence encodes CASSARLAGVETQYF.

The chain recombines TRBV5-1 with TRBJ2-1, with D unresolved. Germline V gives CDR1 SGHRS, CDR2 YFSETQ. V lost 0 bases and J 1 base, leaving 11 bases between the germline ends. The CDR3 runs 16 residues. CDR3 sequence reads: CASSLVGTFSYNEQFF. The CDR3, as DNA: TGCGCCAGCAGCTTGGTGGGCACTTTTTCCTACAATGAGCAGTTCTTC.

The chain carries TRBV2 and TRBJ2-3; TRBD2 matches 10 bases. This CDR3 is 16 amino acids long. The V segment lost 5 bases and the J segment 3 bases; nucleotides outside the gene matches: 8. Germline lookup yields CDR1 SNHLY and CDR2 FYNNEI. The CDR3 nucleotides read TGTGCCAGCAGTCCCAGCGGGAGGGCCTGGACAGATACGCAGTATTTT. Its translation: CASSPSGRAWTDTQYF.

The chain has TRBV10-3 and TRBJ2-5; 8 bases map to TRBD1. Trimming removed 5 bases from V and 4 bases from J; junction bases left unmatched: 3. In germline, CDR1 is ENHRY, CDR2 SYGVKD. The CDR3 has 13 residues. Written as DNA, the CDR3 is TGTGCCATCAGTACAGGGGGAGGAGAGACCCAGTACTTC. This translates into CAISTGGGETQYF.

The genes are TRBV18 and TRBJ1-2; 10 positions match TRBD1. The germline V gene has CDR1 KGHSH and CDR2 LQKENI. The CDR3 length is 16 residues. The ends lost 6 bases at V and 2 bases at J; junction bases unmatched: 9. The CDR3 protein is CASSRTGGQLNYGYTF. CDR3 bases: TGTGCCAGCTCTCGGACAGGGGGGCAACTCAACTATGGCTACACCTTC.

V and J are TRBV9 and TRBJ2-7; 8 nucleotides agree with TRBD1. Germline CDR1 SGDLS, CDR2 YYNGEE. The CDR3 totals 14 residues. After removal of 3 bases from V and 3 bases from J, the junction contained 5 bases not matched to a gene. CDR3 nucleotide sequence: TGTGCCAGCAGCGCCAGGACAGGGAGCTACGAGCAGTACTTC. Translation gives CASSARTGSYEQYF.

For the CDR3, the DNA is TGTGCCAGCAGTTACTCGGCTAGTGGAGATACGCAGTATTTT. It specifies CASSYSASGDTQYF. The chain employs TRBV6-5 and TRBJ2-3; D not resolved. The V end lost 0 bases, the J end lost 5 bases, and 9 bases lay between the germline ends. The CDR3 covers 14 residues. Germline values: CDR1 MNHEY, CDR2 SVGAGI.

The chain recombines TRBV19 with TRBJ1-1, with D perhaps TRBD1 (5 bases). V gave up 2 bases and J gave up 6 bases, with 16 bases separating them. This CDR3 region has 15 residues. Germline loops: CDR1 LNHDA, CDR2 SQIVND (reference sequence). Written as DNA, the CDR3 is TGTGCCAGTAGTATAAGCGGGACGCCTGGCGCTGAAGCTTTCTTT. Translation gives CASSISGTPGAEAFF.

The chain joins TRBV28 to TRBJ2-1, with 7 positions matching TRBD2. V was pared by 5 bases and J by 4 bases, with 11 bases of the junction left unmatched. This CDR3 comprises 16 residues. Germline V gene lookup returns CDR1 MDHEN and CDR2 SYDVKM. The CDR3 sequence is CASSTPPGLPYNEQFF. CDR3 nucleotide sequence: TGTGCCAGCAGTACCCCCCCGGGACTACCATACAATGAGCAGTTCTTC. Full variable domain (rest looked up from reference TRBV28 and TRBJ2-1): DVKVTQSSRYLVKRTGEKVFLECVQDMDHENMFWYRQDPGLGLRLIYFSYDVKMKEKGDIPEGYSVSREKKERFSLILESASTNQTSMYLCASSTPPGLPYNEQFFGPGTRLTVL.

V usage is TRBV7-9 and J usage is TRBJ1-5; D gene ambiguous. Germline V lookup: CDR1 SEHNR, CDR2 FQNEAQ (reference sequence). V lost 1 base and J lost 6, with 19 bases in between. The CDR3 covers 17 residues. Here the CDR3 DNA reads TGTGCCAGCAGCTTAGGGCCCCCCGGGGAGGCAAGTCAGCCCCAGCATTTT. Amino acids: CASSLGPPGEASQPQHF.

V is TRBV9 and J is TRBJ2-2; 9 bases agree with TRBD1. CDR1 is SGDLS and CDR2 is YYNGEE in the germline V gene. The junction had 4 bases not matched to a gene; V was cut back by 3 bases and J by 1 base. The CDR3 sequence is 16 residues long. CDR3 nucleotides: TGTGCCAGCAGCGCCGGGGACAGGGTGAACACCGGGGAGCTGTTTTTT. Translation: CASSAGDRVNTGELFF.

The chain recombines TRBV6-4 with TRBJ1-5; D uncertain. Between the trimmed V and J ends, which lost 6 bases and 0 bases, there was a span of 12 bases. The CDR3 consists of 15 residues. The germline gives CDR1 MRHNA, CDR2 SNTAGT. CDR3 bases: TGTGCCAGCAGCTTTGGCTTTTATAGCAATCAGCCCCAGCATTTT. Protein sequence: CASSFGFYSNQPQHF.

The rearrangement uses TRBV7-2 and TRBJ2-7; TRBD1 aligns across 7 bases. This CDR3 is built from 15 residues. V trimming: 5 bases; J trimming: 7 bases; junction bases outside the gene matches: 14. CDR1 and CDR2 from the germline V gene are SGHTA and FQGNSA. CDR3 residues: CASSTTGARSWEQYF. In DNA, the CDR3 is TGTGCCAGCAGCACCACAGGGGCGAGATCTTGGGAGCAGTACTTC.

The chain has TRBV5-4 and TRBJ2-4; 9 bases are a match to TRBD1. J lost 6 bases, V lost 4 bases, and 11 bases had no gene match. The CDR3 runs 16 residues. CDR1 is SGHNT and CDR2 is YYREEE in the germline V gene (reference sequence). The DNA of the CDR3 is TGTGCCAGCAGCCTAGGGCCCGGGACAGGGATAAACATTCAGTACTTC. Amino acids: CASSLGPGTGINIQYF.

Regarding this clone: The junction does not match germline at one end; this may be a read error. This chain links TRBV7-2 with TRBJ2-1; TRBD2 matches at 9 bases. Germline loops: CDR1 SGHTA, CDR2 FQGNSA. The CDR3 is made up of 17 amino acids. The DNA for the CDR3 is TGTGCTAGCAGCGCTGCCCGATCCGGACTAGCGAGCGGTGAGCAGTTCTTC. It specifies CASSAARSGLASGEQFF.

The CDR3, as DNA: TGTGCCAGCAGCCAACCCACCCCCAGGCTACCCCTTGAGCAGTTCTTC. Its translation is CASSQPTPRLPLEQFF. This chain links TRBV7-9 with TRBJ2-1; D ambiguous. Trimming left V 5 bases short and J 9 bases short, with 23 bases between. The CDR3 extends over 16 amino acids. Germline assignment: CDR1 SEHNR and CDR2 FQNEAQ (reference sequence).

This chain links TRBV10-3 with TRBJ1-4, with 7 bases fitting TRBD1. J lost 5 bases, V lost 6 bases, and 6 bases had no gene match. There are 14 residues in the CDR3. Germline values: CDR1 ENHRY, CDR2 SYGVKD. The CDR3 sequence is CAISPGTVNEKLFF. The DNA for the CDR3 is TGTGCCATCAGCCCCGGGACAGTCAATGAAAAACTGTTTTTT.

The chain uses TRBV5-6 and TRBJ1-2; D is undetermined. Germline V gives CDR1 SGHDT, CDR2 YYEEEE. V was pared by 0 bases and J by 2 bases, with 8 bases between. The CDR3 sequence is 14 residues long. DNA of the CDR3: TGTGCCAGCAGCTTGGAGGCAGGAAACTATGGCTACACCTTC. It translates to CASSLEAGNYGYTF.